This TCR beta chain was documented in a study of Ad26.COV2.S vaccination and SARS-CoV-2 variants. Study-wide context: The donor participated in the COV1001 trial, in its Ad26.COV2.S arm. Study-wide results and limits: Spike-specific CD8+ and CD4+ T cell responses reportedly showed substantial breadth after vaccination.

As to this clone: Its antigen remains unknown.

Sequencing used immunoSEQ multiplex PCR; TCRdb keeps in-frame clones, though not all of them. This sample has about 280,000 clones; over 75% occur once, and the top ten carry roughly 3.5%. The sample's treatment: over 15 received Ad26.COV2.S at low or high dose, single or two shots; roughly five received placebo; per-sample allocation not given. Specimen acquisition occurred on day 63 following the initial vaccine or placebo injection. Boston supplied an adult donor aged 18-55 years. The vaccine antigen was prefusion-stabilized Wuhan SARS-CoV-2 spike. Germline assignment: CDR1 SGHKS and CDR2 YYEKEE (reference sequence). The CDR3 has 16 amino acids. Trimming cost V 4 bases and J 2 bases; bases outside gene matches: 7.

This TCR was sampled from a person between 18 and 59 years old who received the Ad26.COV2.S COVID-19 vaccine or a placebo. The chain carries TRBV5-5 and TRBJ1-5, with 9 bases aligning to TRBD1. The specimen was peripheral blood, collected in a trial of Ad26.COV2.S vaccine versus placebo. DNA of the CDR3: TGTGCCAGCAGCCTACAGGGGGCTGGGGGCAATCAGCCCCAGCATTTT. It codes for CASSLQGAGGNQPQHF.